The entry below gives a single TCR beta chain sequence along with its context. Antigen unknown. One tube held mixed TRB-A and TRB-B primer pools for touch-down PCR. TCRdb re-called the multiplex PCR reads and catalogs CDR3 proteins one per entry, DNA excluded. The table lists 6,000 to 8,500 distinct CDR3 sequences, with about 4.2% in the top ten. Some 40,000 genome equivalents of blood DNA were amplified for TRB. The data are from a study of T cell clusters in autoimmune cytopenias. At the level of the study: Healthy control donors averaged about 52 years of age, with a median of roughly 60 years. Study results and limitations: Exclusive TRB clusters were about 3-fold more numerous in healthy donors than in active autoimmune hepatitis.

Germline V gene data show CDR1 as KGHSH and CDR2 as LQKENI. The CDR3 loop spans 14 amino acids. In addition, the sample was reused for a study of T cell repertoires in aging, cancer and after chemotherapy. As reported in that work: Compared with age-matched healthy donors, untreated hematological or solid cancer patients showed higher blood TCR clonality.

This chain links TRBV18 with TRBJ1-1. The specimen sequenced was peripheral blood. The receptor was derived from a human donor in good health. CDR3 amino acids: CASSSASRDTEAFF.